This TCR beta chain derives from a study of blood T cell repertoires in COVID-19. Study summary: COVID-19 samples collected from the United States, Italy and Spain covered acute and convalescent phases. PBMCs, B-cell-depleted T cells, or T cells provided the cDNA or gDNA that made up the material.

Per the original methods: From reference gene primer amplification, estimates of nucleated cell counts were derived. Assay: immunoSEQ multiplex PCR; the TCRdb copy retains only in-frame clones and omits some. V and J calls and clone size are as listed in that table; D and trimming were resolved from the DNA. The sample holds 250,000 or so clones; roughly nine tenths are singletons and the top ten take about 4.5%. The V gene's germline CDR1 is MNHEY and CDR2 SVGAGI. V lost 6 bases and J lost 2; bases outside the gene matches: 6. The CDR3 has 15 residues. This receptor was obtained from a woman between 40 and 50 years old who had recovered from COVID-19. The chain combines TRBV6-5 with TRBJ2-7; 11 bases are a match to TRBD2. The sequenced sample was peripheral blood. CDR3 DNA: TGTGCCAGCAGCTTACTAGCGGGGGCTACCTACGAGCAGTACGTC. This codes for CASSLLAGATYEQYV.